What follows are 24 T cell receptor beta chains derived from one specimen sequenced in a study of beta chain features in type 1 diabetes. The sequenced template was cDNA made from the entire isolated RNA. Sequencing used immunoSEQ multiplex PCR; TCRdb keeps in-frame clones, though not all of them. The data contain approximately 400,000 clones, about 15% of them seen just once; the ten biggest clones take up more than 0.015%. The sample comprised naive CD4+ T cells from blood. The receptors come from a woman between 18 and 29 years old in good health.

The V and J genes are TRBV28 and TRBJ1-2, with no clear D. V dropped 5 bases and J dropped 3 bases, with 10 bases sitting between them. This CDR3 has 13 residues. Germline V gene lookup returns CDR1 MDHEN and CDR2 SYDVKM. As DNA, the CDR3 is TGTGCCAGCAGTAGCGCAGTCGACTATGGCTACACCTTC. This sequence encodes CASSSAVDYGYTF.

This clone appeared a few times. CDR3 amino acids: CASSQESAGIGEKLFF. The CDR3 region has the DNA TGCGCCAGCAGCCAAGAATCGGCAGGCATCGGTGAAAAACTGTTTTTT. V gene TRBV4-1 combines with J gene TRBJ1-4; D ambiguous. Germline CDR1 reads MGHRA; CDR2 reads YSYEKL. CDR3 length equals 16 residues. Trimming shortened V by 0 bases and J by 7 bases, and 15 bases separated the two germline ends.

This chain uses TRBV7-9 with TRBJ2-5; possibly TRBD2 for D (7 bases). The CDR3 loop spans 16 amino acids. The germline V gene encodes CDR1 SEHNR and CDR2 FQNEAQ (reference sequence). V was shortened by 2 bases and J by 2 bases, with 15 bases between the two germline ends. The CDR3 region is CASSLRRGLPQETQYF. The CDR3 DNA reads as TGTGCCAGCAGCTTACGGCGGGGGCTTCCACAAGAGACCCAGTACTTC.

This clone was seen a handful of times. The chain uses TRBV6-6 and TRBJ2-6, with D uncertain. The CDR3 spans 16 residues. Germline lookup yields CDR1 MNHNY and CDR2 SVGAGI (reference sequence). Deletions cut 7 bases from V and 0 bases from J, with 13 bases between. The CDR3 loop is CASKDTTSSGANVLTF. As DNA, the CDR3 is TGTGCCAGCAAAGACACAACGAGCTCTGGGGCCAACGTCCTGACTTTC.

This clone has just a few counts. The chain joins TRBV30 to TRBJ1-2, with 9 bases fitting TRBD1. CDR1 and CDR2 (germline): GTSNPN, SVGIG (reference sequence). V was pared by 1 base and J by 5 bases, with 5 bases of the junction left unmatched. This CDR3 has 14 residues. The CDR3 sequence: CAWSAGTGMYGYTF. In DNA, the CDR3 is TGTGCCTGGAGTGCCGGGACAGGGATGTATGGCTACACCTTC.

This clone was observed a handful of times. The gene calls are TRBV6-1 and TRBJ2-4, with D possibly TRBD2 on 5 matching bases. Trimming shortened V by 4 bases and J by 6 bases, and 7 bases separated the two germline ends. This CDR3 spans 12 amino acids. Germline V CDR1 and CDR2: MNHNS, SASEGT. CDR3 coding DNA: TGTGCCAGCAGTGTAGGAGGAAACATTCAGTACTTC. This gives the protein CASSVGGNIQYF.

This clone has a handful of counts. This sample also contains other DNA sequences that code for the same CDR3. The V gene is TRBV6-6, the J gene TRBJ2-7, with TRBD2 matching over 12 bases. The CDR3 has 14 residues. The trim removed 6 bases at V and 3 bases at J, leaving 3 bases unmatched. CDR1 and CDR2 (germline): MNHNY, SVGAGI (reference sequence). As DNA, the CDR3 is TGTGCCAGCAGCAGGACTAGCGGGGACTACGAGCAGTACTTC. The encoded protein is CASSRTSGDYEQYF.

This clone came up a few times. The V gene is TRBV5-1, the J gene TRBJ2-3; D remains unclear. This CDR3 is built from 15 residues. V lost 0 bases and J 0 bases, leaving 8 bases between the germline ends. The germline V gene encodes CDR1 SGHRS and CDR2 YFSETQ. CDR3 nucleotides: TGCGCCAGCAGCTTGGTGACATCTAGCACAGATACGCAGTATTTT. The encoded protein is CASSLVTSSTDTQYF.

This clone was seen more than once but under ten times. The chain couples TRBV6-6 to TRBJ2-1, with D unclear. This CDR3 comprises 15 residues. Per germline, CDR1 MNHNY and CDR2 SVGAGI (reference sequence). Trimming removed 8 bases from V and 7 bases from J, with 21 bases in between. The CDR3 sequence is CASHEKTVSGNEQFF. The CDR3 DNA sequence: TGTGCCAGCCATGAAAAGACTGTCAGTGGGAATGAGCAGTTCTTC.

The sample holds a few counts of this clone. V gene TRBV2 combines with J gene TRBJ1-1; D remains unclear. The germline CDR1 and CDR2 sequences are SNHLY and FYNNEI. V was cut by 10 bases and J by 6 bases, with 3 bases left in between. This CDR3 is 8 amino acids long. The CDR3 DNA sequence: TGTGCCACCTCTGAAGCTTTCTTT. It specifies CATSEAFF.

This chain connects TRBV11-2 to TRBJ2-1, with D possibly TRBD1 on 6 matching bases. This CDR3 is built from 15 residues. CDR1 SGHAT and CDR2 FQNNGV come from the germline V gene. V dropped 5 bases and J dropped 3 bases, with 14 bases sitting between them. In DNA form, the CDR3 reads TGTGCCAGCAGCCTCCGACAGGCTTACTACAATGAGCAGTTCTTC. This translates into CASSLRQAYYNEQFF.

The chain employs TRBV2 and TRBJ2-5; TRBD2 agrees at 10 bases. CDR1 and CDR2 (germline): SNHLY, FYNNEI. CDR3 length equals 15 residues. The trim removed 7 bases at V and 2 bases at J, leaving 7 bases unmatched. The CDR3: CASKGLAQKQETQYF. The CDR3 DNA sequence: TGTGCCAGCAAGGGACTAGCGCAGAAACAAGAGACCCAGTACTTC.

The chain couples TRBV7-2 to TRBJ2-1; the match to TRBD1 covers 8 bases. The ends lost 5 bases at V and 6 bases at J; junction bases unmatched: 9. The CDR3 covers 15 residues. CDR1 and CDR2 from the germline V gene are SGHTA and FQGNSA. The CDR3 region is CASSPRTGMGNEQFF. The CDR3 DNA reads TGTGCCAGCAGCCCGCGGACAGGGATGGGCAATGAGCAGTTCTTC.

This clone was found a few times. This chain joins TRBV9 and TRBJ2-5, with 8 bases identical to TRBD2. Germline CDR1 is SGDLS and CDR2 is YYNGEE. Trimming cost V 1 base and J 4 bases; bases outside gene matches: 6. The CDR3 is made up of 15 amino acids. The CDR3 is CASSVPGGARETQYF. DNA of the CDR3: TGTGCCAGCAGCGTACCGGGAGGGGCGCGAGAGACCCAGTACTTC.

The chain has TRBV6-6 and TRBJ1-5; D not resolved. The CDR3 has 10 residues. Trimming took 8 bases from V and 7 from J, leaving 6 bases between them. Germline V gene sequence: CDR1 MNHNY, CDR2 SVGAGI (reference sequence). In DNA form, the CDR3 reads TGTGCCAGCGTGGAGCAGCCCCAGCATTTT. Translating it yields CASVEQPQHF.

The V and J genes are TRBV9 and TRBJ2-7; 12 nucleotides agree with TRBD2. The trim removed 0 bases at V and 9 bases at J, leaving 4 bases unmatched. The germline CDR1 and CDR2 sequences are SGDLS and YYNGEE. The CDR3 runs to 14 residues. CDR3 nucleotides: TGTGCCAGCAGCGTAGGACTAGCGGGAGAACGGCAGTACTTC. Its protein product is CASSVGLAGERQYF.

This clone turned up a few times. This chain joins TRBV7-2 and TRBJ2-7, with 11 bases that match TRBD1. V dropped 5 bases and J dropped 4; count of bases not matched to a gene: 4. The CDR3 extends over 14 amino acids. CDR1 SGHTA and CDR2 FQGNSA come from the germline V gene. The CDR3 nucleotides are TGTGCCAGCAGCCCGGACAGGGGGCTATACGAGCAGTACTTC. It is translated as CASSPDRGLYEQYF.

The sample holds a few counts of this clone. This chain connects TRBV29-1 to TRBJ2-3; 13 bases agree with TRBD2. Germline assignment: CDR1 SQVTM and CDR2 ANQGSEA. This CDR3 comprises 16 residues. The V and J ends lost 3 bases and 6 bases, in that order; junction bases with no gene match: 9. This CDR3 reads CSVDHWTSGRMDTQYF. The CDR3 nucleotides are TGCAGCGTTGATCATTGGACTAGCGGGAGAATGGATACGCAGTATTTT.

This clone was picked up a small number of times. The rearrangement joins TRBV2 to TRBJ2-5, with TRBD2 as a possible D gene (6 bases). The germline V gene has CDR1 SNHLY and CDR2 FYNNEI. This CDR3 comprises 13 residues. The V and J ends lost 9 bases and 5 bases respectively, with 16 bases between them. The CDR3 region has the DNA TGTGCCAGTAGAGCCCGACGGGAGGAGACCCAGTACTTC. Protein sequence: CASRARREETQYF. Full variable domain (outside the CDR3, taken from reference TRBV2 and TRBJ2-5): EPEVTQTPSHQVTQMGQEVILRCVPISNHLYFYWYRQILGQKVEFLVSFYNNEISEKSEIFDDQFSVERPDGSNFTLKIRSTKLEDSAMYFCASRARREETQYFGPGTRLLVL.

This clone appeared a few times. The chain is built from TRBV9 and TRBJ1-2; D ambiguous. The germline gives CDR1 SGDLS, CDR2 YYNGEE. Between the trimmed V and J ends, which lost 3 bases and 4 bases, there was a span of 16 bases. There are 15 residues in the CDR3. The DNA for the CDR3 is TGTGCCAGCAGCGCTCCAACCGGGTCCGGCTATGGCTACACCTTC. It specifies CASSAPTGSGYGYTF.

This clone was seen a few times. The V gene is TRBV30, the J gene TRBJ2-2; a possible D gene is TRBD2 (6 bases). Germline-derived CDR1 and CDR2 are GTSNPN and SVGIG (reference sequence). Trimming removed 2 bases from V and 4 bases from J, with 20 bases in between. The CDR3 has 17 residues. The CDR3 region has the DNA TGTGCCTGGAGTATGAAGTGGGGACGGGACTTCACCGGGGAGCTGTTTTTT. Translating it yields CAWSMKWGRDFTGELFF.

The chain has TRBV29-1 and TRBJ2-1; 8 bases agree with TRBD2. Germline loops: CDR1 SQVTM, CDR2 ANQGSEA. Unmatched junction bases numbered 2, after V lost 4 bases and J lost 6 bases. This CDR3 contains 12 residues. The CDR3 region is CSVVSGSNEQFF. The CDR3 coding sequence is TGCAGCGTTGTCAGCGGGAGCAATGAGCAGTTCTTC.

The J gene is TRBJ2-3, the V gene TRBV9, with 8 bases matching TRBD2. V shed 0 bases, J shed 0 bases, and the junction held 12 bases outside the gene matches. CDR1 is SGDLS, CDR2 YYNGEE, per germline. The CDR3 totals 19 residues. The CDR3 region has the DNA TGTGCCAGCAGCGTAGATTCGGGAGGGTCTGCTACTAGCACAGATACGCAGTATTTT. This translates into CASSVDSGGSATSTDTQYF. Complete variable domain (other parts from reference TRBV9 and TRBJ2-3): DSGVTQTPKHLITATGQRVTLRCSPRSGDLSVYWYQQSLDQGLQFLIQYYNGEERAKGNILERFSAQQFPDLHSELNLSSLELGDSALYFCASSVDSGGSATSTDTQYFGPGTRLTVL.

This clone has a handful of counts. The chain joins TRBV27 to TRBJ1-1, with TRBD1 as a possible D gene (6 bases). Deletions cut 6 bases from V and 6 bases from J, with 17 bases between. The CDR3 totals 14 residues. CDR1 MNHEY and CDR2 SMNVEV come from the germline V gene (reference sequence). For the CDR3, the DNA is TGTGCCAGCAGACACAGGGATCGTACCGCTGAAGCTTTCTTT. Amino acid sequence: CASRHRDRTAEAFF.